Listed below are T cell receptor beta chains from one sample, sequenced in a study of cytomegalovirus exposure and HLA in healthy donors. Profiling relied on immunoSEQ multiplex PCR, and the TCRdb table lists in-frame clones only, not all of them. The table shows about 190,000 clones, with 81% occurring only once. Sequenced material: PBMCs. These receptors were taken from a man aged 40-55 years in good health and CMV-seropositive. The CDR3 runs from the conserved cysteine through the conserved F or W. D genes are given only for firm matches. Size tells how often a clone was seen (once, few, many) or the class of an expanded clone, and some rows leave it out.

cdr3_aa: CASSLGGTGTYEQYF
cdr3_nt: TGTGCCAGCAGCTTGGGAGGGACAGGAACCTACGAGCAGTACTTC
v_call: TRBV5-4
d_call: TRBD1
clone_size: -
j_call: TRBJ2-7

cdr3_aa: CASSENIFGIAGGPETQYF
cdr3_nt: TGTGCCAGCAGTGAAAATATTTTTGGGATTGCGGGAGGGCCAGAGACCCAGTACTTC
v_call: TRBV6-1
d_call: TRBD2
clone_size: -
j_call: TRBJ2-5

cdr3_aa: CASRDVSHEQFF
cdr3_nt: TGTGCCAGCCGGGATGTAAGCCATGAGCAGTTCTTC
v_call: TRBV6-6
d_call: -
clone_size: -
j_call: TRBJ2-1

cdr3_aa: CASSTDSLYSYNSPLHF
cdr3_nt: TGTGCCAGCAGCACGGACAGCCTGTACTCCTATAATTCACCCCTCCACTTT
v_call: TRBV5-4
d_call: -
clone_size: -
j_call: TRBJ1-6

cdr3_aa: CASSLFGQGSITLYNEQFF
cdr3_nt: TGTGCCAGCAGTTTATTTGGGCAGGGGTCAATAACTCTCTACAATGAGCAGTTCTTC
v_call: TRBV27
d_call: -
clone_size: -
j_call: TRBJ2-1

cdr3_aa: CASNQGGANYGYTF
cdr3_nt: TGTGCCAGCAATCAAGGAGGGGCTAACTATGGCTACACCTTC
v_call: TRBV6-6
d_call: -
clone_size: -
j_call: TRBJ1-2

cdr3_aa: CASSQELVIGQGAYSYEQYF
cdr3_nt: TGCGCCAGCAGCCAAGAACTTGTCATCGGACAAGGGGCCTACTCCTACGAGCAGTACTTC
v_call: TRBV4-1
d_call: -
clone_size: -
j_call: TRBJ2-7

cdr3_aa: CASSSRTGPNEKLFF
cdr3_nt: TGTGCCAGCAGCTCACGGACAGGGCCTAATGAAAAACTGTTTTTT
v_call: TRBV7-8
d_call: TRBD1
clone_size: -
j_call: TRBJ1-4

cdr3_aa: CASSAGARQETQYF
cdr3_nt: TGTGCCAGCAGCGCGGGGGCCCGACAAGAGACCCAGTACTTC
v_call: TRBV7-8
d_call: -
clone_size: -
j_call: TRBJ2-5

cdr3_aa: CASRRGTGTDEAFF
cdr3_nt: TGCGCCAGCAGGAGGGGGACAGGGACTGATGAAGCTTTCTTT
v_call: TRBV10-2
d_call: TRBD1
clone_size: few
j_call: TRBJ1-1

cdr3_aa: CASSFRDSQETQYF
cdr3_nt: TGTGCCAGCAGTTTTCGGGACAGCCAAGAGACCCAGTACTTC
v_call: TRBV6-1
d_call: TRBD1
clone_size: -
j_call: TRBJ2-5

cdr3_aa: CASSQFGTSGTDTQYF
cdr3_nt: TGCGCCAGCAGCCAATTCGGGACTAGCGGGACAGATACGCAGTATTTT
v_call: TRBV4-1
d_call: TRBD2
clone_size: few
j_call: TRBJ2-3

cdr3_aa: CSDRQGRDTQYF
cdr3_nt: TGCAGCGATAGACAGGGTAGGGATACGCAGTATTTT
v_call: TRBV29-1
d_call: TRBD1
clone_size: -
j_call: TRBJ2-3

cdr3_aa: CASSLGTGRAFF
cdr3_nt: TGTGCCAGCAGCTTGGGGACAGGGCGGGCTTTCTTT
v_call: TRBV5-8
d_call: TRBD1
clone_size: -
j_call: TRBJ1-1

cdr3_aa: CASRSGGSEYEQYF
cdr3_nt: TGTGCCAGCAGATCTGGGGGGTCCGAATACGAGCAGTACTTC
v_call: TRBV6-6
d_call: -
clone_size: -
j_call: TRBJ2-7

cdr3_aa: CASSTSTPDTQYF
cdr3_nt: TGTGCCAGCAGTACTAGCACCCCAGATACGCAGTATTTT
v_call: TRBV6-5
d_call: -
clone_size: few
j_call: TRBJ2-3

cdr3_aa: CASTPLRDTQYF
cdr3_nt: TGTGCCAGCACCCCCCTACGCGATACGCAGTATTTT
v_call: TRBV6-5
d_call: -
clone_size: -
j_call: TRBJ2-3